This record looks at one TCR beta chain sequence and its context. Its antigen remains unidentified. Use of 60 Vbeta and 13 Jbeta primers characterized the PCR. Clones were read by immunoSEQ multiplex PCR, and TCRdb kept only the in-frame ones, dropping some. This table lists some 120,000 clones. Deletions cut 1 base from V and 9 bases from J, with 17 bases between. This CDR3 spans 15 amino acids. CDR1 and CDR2 (germline): SGHRS, YFSETQ. The data were taken from a study of cytomegalovirus exposure and HLA in healthy donors. Study at large: HLA-typed donors contributed 65 million to 95 million unique TCRs, which were held in an early data release. Study-level points and caveats: In a later analysis, at a false discovery rate of 0.05, 16,951 TCR beta sequences matched HLA alleles.

The clonotype was recovered from a man aged 25 to 40 in good health and CMV-seronegative. Sequencing input: PBMCs. The rearrangement links TRBV5-1 to TRBJ2-1; weak D call: TRBD2 (5 bases). For the CDR3, the DNA is TGCGCCAGCAGCTTGCGGCTAGCCCCCCCAGGTGAGCAGTTCTTC. Translation gives CASSLRLAPPGEQFF.